This passage covers 28 T cell receptor beta chains from one sample sequenced in a study of OX40 agonist ivuxolimab in advanced cancers. Method: immunoSEQ multiplex PCR; TCRdb's copy keeps in-frame clones and lacks some. The sample gives tens of thousands of clones, approximately 90% of which show up once; 2.8% is in the top ten. The sequencing here drew on CD4+ or CD8+ T cells sorted from blood, taken in a trial of the OX40 agonist ivuxolimab. The origin of the receptors is an adult with an advanced solid tumor such as melanoma, head and neck, liver or kidney cancer.

The chain uses TRBV18 and TRBJ2-7; TRBD2 is a possible D gene (5 bases). The V end was cut by 3 bases, the J end by 2 bases, with 14 bases between. Per germline, CDR1 KGHSH and CDR2 LQKENI. The CDR3 spans 15 residues. CDR3 residues: CASSPAGDTAYEQYF. As DNA, the CDR3 is TGTGCCAGCTCACCGGCCGGGGATACAGCCTACGAGCAGTACTTC.

The genes are TRBV19 and TRBJ2-1, with D maybe TRBD1 (6 bases). The CDR3 runs to 15 residues. Trimming took 3 bases from V and 7 from J, leaving 16 bases between them. The germline gives CDR1 LNHDA, CDR2 SQIVND (reference sequence). In DNA, the CDR3 is TGTGCCAGTAGTATTCAGGGGATACTACAGAATGAGCAGTTCTTC. Protein product: CASSIQGILQNEQFF.

V and J are TRBV6-5 and TRBJ2-1, with 15 bases matching TRBD2. The CDR3 is made up of 16 amino acids. V shed 1 base, J shed 8 bases, and the junction held 3 bases outside the gene matches. Germline V CDR1 and CDR2: MNHEY, SVGAGI. The CDR3 coding sequence is TGTGCCAGCAGTTACTGGACTAGCGGGAGGGGCTATGAGCAGTTCTTC. This encodes CASSYWTSGRGYEQFF.

There are a few counts of this clone. The chain joins TRBV7-9 to TRBJ2-5, with D possibly TRBD2 on 7 matching bases. Germline assignment: CDR1 SEHNR and CDR2 FQNEAQ (reference sequence). The CDR3 totals 16 residues. Trimming pared 6 bases from V and 2 bases from J, leaving 19 bases between. The CDR3 is CASSQTGGARQETQYF. The CDR3 nucleotides are TGTGCCAGCAGTCAGACGGGGGGCGCTCGACAAGAGACCCAGTACTTC.

DNA for the CDR3: TGTGCCAGCAGTCCCGACAGGATTGGCACCGGGGAGCTGTTTTTT. This encodes CASSPDRIGTGELFF. The chain couples TRBV27 to TRBJ2-2; weak D call: TRBD1 (6 bases). The germline V and J ends were trimmed by 5 bases and 4 bases, with 14 bases remaining between them. The germline V gene has CDR1 MNHEY and CDR2 SMNVEV (reference sequence). The CDR3 runs 15 residues.

The V and J genes are TRBV10-3 and TRBJ1-6; unclear D gene. The ends were cut back, 7 bases at V and 6 bases at J, with 10 bases in the middle. CDR1 is ENHRY, CDR2 SYGVKD, per germline. CDR3 length equals 13 residues. CDR3: CAINPEANSPLHF. For the CDR3, the DNA is TGTGCCATCAACCCGGAAGCTAATTCACCCCTCCACTTT.

Only a few counts were recorded for this clone. The chain's CDR3 is CASSESWQPTYEQYF. The DNA of the CDR3 is TGCGCCAGCAGTGAGTCGTGGCAGCCGACCTACGAGCAGTACTTC. The gene calls are TRBV10-2 and TRBJ2-7; D uncertain. CDR1 and CDR2 from the germline V gene are WSHSY and SAAADI. The CDR3 runs to 15 residues. Trimming shortened V by 0 bases and J by 2 bases, and 11 bases separated the two germline ends.

The chain couples TRBV6-4 to TRBJ1-2, with TRBD1 matching 11 bases. V was pared by 3 bases and J by 11 bases, with 8 bases of the junction left unmatched. The CDR3 has 14 amino acids. Germline CDR1 and CDR2: MRHNA and SNTAGT. As DNA, the CDR3 is TGTGCCAGCAGTGAATCCGGGACAGGGGGAAAATACACCTTC. Amino acids: CASSESGTGGKYTF.

The rearrangement joins TRBV11-3 to TRBJ2-1; 10 positions agree with TRBD1. V was pared by 2 bases and J by 7 bases, with 8 bases of the junction left unmatched. The CDR3 sequence is 16 residues long. CDR1 and CDR2 from the germline V gene are SGHNT and YENEEA. CDR3: CASSLMGQGTENEQFF. The CDR3 DNA is TGTGCCAGCAGCTTAATGGGACAGGGGACGGAAAATGAGCAGTTCTTC.

This clone occurred a few times. The J gene is TRBJ1-1, the V gene TRBV5-4, with 8 nucleotides matching TRBD1. The germline gives CDR1 SGHNT, CDR2 YYREEE (reference sequence). The V and J ends lost 4 bases and 1 base, in that order; junction bases with no gene match: 3. The CDR3 consists of 14 residues. CDR3: CASSIDRGNTEAFF. DNA of the CDR3: TGTGCCAGCAGCATCGACAGGGGGAACACTGAAGCTTTCTTT.

This clone occurred a few times. Other DNA sequences in the sample encode the same CDR3. V gene TRBV5-6 combines with J gene TRBJ2-4, with no clear D. This CDR3 is built from 16 residues. CDR1 is SGHDT and CDR2 is YYEEEE in the germline V gene. V lost 3 bases and J lost 0, with 13 bases in between. CDR3 residues: CASSYGVSPAKNIQYF. CDR3 DNA: TGTGCCAGCAGCTACGGAGTGTCGCCAGCCAAAAACATTCAGTACTTC.

The genes are TRBV11-3 and TRBJ2-1; D is unresolved. Trimming took 5 bases from V and 0 from J, leaving 11 bases between them. Germline CDR1 reads SGHNT; CDR2 reads YENEEA. CDR3 length: 15 amino acids. CDR3 sequence reads: CASSATRYSYNEQFF. In DNA, the CDR3 is TGTGCCAGCAGCGCGACGAGATACTCCTACAATGAGCAGTTCTTC.

The J gene is TRBJ1-1, the V gene TRBV10-3, with no clear D. This CDR3 spans 16 amino acids. Germline V lookup: CDR1 ENHRY, CDR2 SYGVKD. The germline V and J ends were trimmed by 4 bases and 0 bases, with 15 bases remaining between them. In DNA form, the CDR3 reads TGTGCCATCAGTGTCGTCAGCGGCCCTCTGAACACTGAAGCTTTCTTT. Protein sequence: CAISVVSGPLNTEAFF.

The chain joins TRBV30 to TRBJ2-7, with 9 bases that match TRBD1. Trimming cost V 4 bases and J 1 base; bases outside gene matches: 8. The CDR3 spans 15 residues. Germline-derived CDR1 and CDR2 are GTSNPN and SVGIG (reference sequence). The CDR3 region has the DNA TGTGCCTGGACGCGAACCGGGACAGGGTCCTACGAGCAGTACTTC. Translation gives CAWTRTGTGSYEQYF.

This chain uses TRBV28 with TRBJ1-5; D not resolved. Looked up from germline, CDR1 is MDHEN and CDR2 is SYDVKM. This CDR3 comprises 14 residues. The V end lost 4 bases, the J end lost 3 bases, and 10 bases lay between the germline ends. The CDR3 nucleotides read TGTGCCAGCAGTTCCGGCGGGCCCAATCAGCCCCAGCATTTT. It encodes CASSSGGPNQPQHF. Looking up the rest from reference TRBV28 and TRBJ1-5 gives the full variable domain: DVKVTQSSRYLVKRTGEKVFLECVQDMDHENMFWYRQDPGLGLRLIYFSYDVKMKEKGDIPEGYSVSREKKERFSLILESASTNQTSMYLCASSSGGPNQPQHFGDGTRLSIL.

The rearrangement joins TRBV6-6 to TRBJ2-1, with a tentative D call TRBD1 (6 bases). Trimming stripped 10 bases from V and 8 bases from J, with 15 bases between. Germline CDR1 is MNHNY and CDR2 is SVGAGI (reference sequence). The CDR3 loop spans 12 amino acids. In DNA form, the CDR3 reads TGTGCCACCAAAGGGACATCCGATGAGCAGTTCTTC. This codes for CATKGTSDEQFF.

J is TRBJ1-1 and V is TRBV30; D gene ambiguous. Between the trimmed V and J ends, which lost 0 bases and 1 base, there was a span of 9 bases. The CDR3 consists of 14 residues. The germline gives CDR1 GTSNPN, CDR2 SVGIG (reference sequence). The CDR3 is CAWSVRTANTEAFF. The CDR3 coding sequence is TGTGCCTGGAGTGTTCGGACCGCGAACACTGAAGCTTTCTTT.

The chain uses TRBV7-3 and TRBJ1-1; no clear D. V was clipped by 3 bases and J by 5 bases, with 13 bases between them. This CDR3 is built from 14 residues. Germline V CDR1 and CDR2: SGHTA, FQGTGA. CDR3 DNA: TGTGCCAGCAGCTTGGCCTTCGGGAGTACTGAAGCTTTCTTT. Translated: CASSLAFGSTEAFF. Variable domain in full (rest from reference TRBV7-3 and TRBJ1-1): GAGVSQTPSNKVTEKGKYVELRCDPISGHTALYWYRQSLGQGPEFLIYFQGTGAADDSGLPNDRFFAVRPEGSVSTLKIQRTERGDSAVYLCASSLAFGSTEAFFGQGTRLTVV.

The chain combines TRBV4-1 with TRBJ1-1, with 7 positions matching TRBD1. Germline CDR1 reads MGHRA; CDR2 reads YSYEKL. The CDR3 totals 15 residues. With V trimmed by 4 bases and J by 1 base, 6 bases remained unmatched. CDR3 nucleotides: TGCGCCAGCAGCCGAGCGGGACAGCAGAACACTGAAGCTTTCTTT. It specifies CASSRAGQQNTEAFF.

The rearrangement links TRBV19 to TRBJ2-7; possible D gene TRBD1, 5 bases. The CDR3 runs 15 residues. V lost 1 base, J lost 7 bases, and 17 bases lay in between. Germline lookup yields CDR1 LNHDA and CDR2 SQIVND (reference sequence). DNA of the CDR3: TGTGCCAGTAGTATAGCTCTAGGGGATCCTGGGGAGCAGTACTTC. Protein product: CASSIALGDPGEQYF.

This clone was recorded once. The genes are TRBV14 and TRBJ2-6; no clear D gene. The CDR3 has 15 residues. Germline loops: CDR1 SGHDN, CDR2 FVKESK. The CDR3: CATAPFSSGANVLTF. CDR3 nucleotides: TGTGCTACCGCCCCCTTTTCGTCTGGGGCCAACGTCCTGACTTTC.

V and J are TRBV25-1 and TRBJ1-2; no clear D. V was shortened by 8 bases and J by 0 bases, with 10 bases between the two germline ends. CDR3 length: 13 amino acids. The germline V gene has CDR1 MGHDK and CDR2 SYGVNS. CDR3 DNA: TGTGCCAGCTCCCCGGGGTCTAACTATGGCTACACCTTC. This encodes CASSPGSNYGYTF.

This clone was detected only a few times. The chain combines TRBV19 with TRBJ1-4, with D possibly matching TRBD1 (6 bases). The germline V gene encodes CDR1 LNHDA and CDR2 SQIVND (reference sequence). The CDR3 totals 14 residues. V dropped 6 bases and J dropped 11 bases, with 19 bases sitting between them. CDR3 sequence: CASRTEWGAGKLFF. CDR3 DNA: TGTGCCAGTAGAACCGAGTGGGGGGCAGGGAAACTGTTTTTT.

The chain joins TRBV28 to TRBJ1-4, with D tentatively TRBD1 (5 bases). There are 13 residues in the CDR3. V dropped 6 bases and J dropped 6 bases, with 11 bases sitting between them. In germline, CDR1 is MDHEN, CDR2 SYDVKM. CDR3 residues: CASSLQQDEKLFF. CDR3 in DNA: TGTGCCAGCAGCCTTCAACAGGATGAAAAACTGTTTTTT.

This clone was observed a single time. One junction end disagrees with the germline gene, perhaps due to a read error. The rearrangement links TRBV7-7 to TRBJ2-3; the D is unclear. The CDR3 has 15 amino acids. Germline V lookup: CDR1 SSHAT, CDR2 FNYEAQ (reference sequence). CDR3 coding DNA: TGTGCTAGCAGCTTAAGCCCGAGCCTCACAGATACGCAGTATTTT. Translated: CASSLSPSLTDTQYF.

This clone has a single count. The gene calls are TRBV5-1 and TRBJ2-6, with TRBD1 identical over 7 bases. The CDR3 is 17 amino acids. From germline, CDR1 is SGHRS and CDR2 YFSETQ. V dropped 1 base and J dropped 0; count of bases not matched to a gene: 4. Written as DNA, the CDR3 is TGCGCCAGCAGCTTGCGGACAGGTAGCTCTGGGGCCAACGTCCTGACTTTC. This codes for CASSLRTGSSGANVLTF.

This clone was counted a single time. The CDR3 nucleotides read TGCAGCGGGTGGGACTACGCTGAAGCTTTCTTT. It specifies CSGWDYAEAFF. This chain links TRBV29-1 with TRBJ1-1, with D possibly TRBD1 on 5 matching bases. Looked up from germline, CDR1 is SQVTM and CDR2 is ANQGSEA. CDR3 length: 11 amino acids. The V gene lost 7 bases and the J gene lost 6 bases, with 12 bases spanning the gap.

The chain has TRBV9 and TRBJ2-2; TRBD2 matches at 10 bases. There are 16 residues in the CDR3. CDR1 and CDR2 (germline): SGDLS, YYNGEE. J was trimmed by 4 bases and V by 3 bases; bases with no gene match: 6. The CDR3: CASSALRTSGTGELFF. In DNA form, the CDR3 reads TGTGCCAGCAGCGCCCTCAGGACTAGCGGCACCGGGGAGCTGTTTTTT.